A selection of T cell receptor beta chains follows, all from one sample in a study of blood T cell repertoires in COVID-19. Sequenced by immunoSEQ multiplex PCR; TCRdb stores in-frame clones only, minus some. The data hold around 180,000 clones, with 82% observed a single time. The sequenced material came from peripheral blood. The source is a woman older than 75 with active or convalescent COVID-19. CDR3s include the opening cysteine and the closing phenylalanine or tryptophan. D genes are given only for firm matches. The size of a clone is reported for some rows only, either as once, few or many, or as a class for expanded clones.

v_call: TRBV19
clone_size: .
d_call: .
j_call: TRBJ1-1
cdr3_aa: CASSLDLFGSITEAFF
cdr3_nt: TGTGCCAGTAGCTTGGACCTTTTCGGGAGTATCACTGAAGCTTTCTTT

v_call: TRBV6-4
clone_size: few
d_call: .
j_call: TRBJ2-1
cdr3_aa: CASSDSIAAGRNEQFF
cdr3_nt: TGTGCCAGCAGTGACTCGATTGCCGCAGGGAGGAATGAGCAGTTCTTC

v_call: TRBV7-7
clone_size: .
d_call: TRBD2
j_call: TRBJ2-5
cdr3_aa: CASSLAAGLAGQETQYF
cdr3_nt: TGTGCCAGCAGCTTAGCTGCGGGACTAGCGGGGCAAGAGACCCAGTACTTC

v_call: TRBV5-1
clone_size: .
d_call: TRBD1
j_call: TRBJ2-1
cdr3_aa: CASSTRGQGDNEQFF
cdr3_nt: TGCGCCAGCAGTACAAGAGGACAGGGGGACAATGAGCAGTTCTTC

v_call: TRBV19
clone_size: .
d_call: TRBD1
j_call: TRBJ1-6
cdr3_aa: CASSVLTGALHF
cdr3_nt: TGTGCCAGTAGTGTTCTAACAGGGGCCCTCCACTTT

v_call: TRBV6-5
clone_size: .
d_call: .
j_call: TRBJ1-1
cdr3_aa: CASSLALGRATEAFF
cdr3_nt: TGTGCCAGCAGCTTAGCTCTTGGGAGGGCCACTGAAGCTTTCTTT

v_call: TRBV30
clone_size: .
d_call: .
j_call: TRBJ1-5
cdr3_aa: CAWSGGGNQPQHF
cdr3_nt: TGTGCCTGGAGTGGTGGGGGGAATCAGCCCCAGCATTTT

v_call: TRBV19
clone_size: .
d_call: .
j_call: TRBJ2-2
cdr3_aa: CASSMEIVSQELFF
cdr3_nt: TGTGCCAGTAGTATGGAGATAGTGTCTCAGGAGCTGTTTTTT

v_call: TRBV2
clone_size: .
d_call: TRBD2
j_call: TRBJ2-7
cdr3_aa: CASSSGTSGREQYF
cdr3_nt: TGTGCCAGCAGTTCCGGGACTAGCGGGCGCGAGCAGTACTTC

v_call: TRBV19
clone_size: .
d_call: .
j_call: TRBJ1-2
cdr3_aa: CASSPSPLGADRTNYGYTF
cdr3_nt: TGTGCCAGTAGTCCAAGTCCATTGGGTGCAGACAGGACAAACTATGGCTACACCTTC

v_call: TRBV11-3
clone_size: .
d_call: .
j_call: TRBJ2-5
cdr3_aa: CASSRQYQETQYF
cdr3_nt: TGTGCCAGCAGCCGACAGTACCAAGAGACCCAGTACTTC

v_call: TRBV2
clone_size: .
d_call: .
j_call: TRBJ1-1
cdr3_aa: CASSGHQNTEAFF
cdr3_nt: TGTGCCAGCTCCGGACACCAGAACACTGAAGCTTTCTTT

v_call: TRBV5-1
clone_size: .
d_call: .
j_call: TRBJ2-2
cdr3_aa: CASGGHLDTGELFF
cdr3_nt: TGCGCCAGCGGGGGCCATCTGGACACCGGGGAGCTGTTTTTT

v_call: TRBV7-8
clone_size: .
d_call: TRBD1
j_call: TRBJ1-5
cdr3_aa: CASSRDRVRSNQPQHF
cdr3_nt: TGTGCCAGCAGCAGAGACAGGGTACGCAGCAATCAGCCCCAGCATTTT

v_call: TRBV5-5
clone_size: .
d_call: .
j_call: TRBJ1-2
cdr3_aa: CASSGNRANYGYTF
cdr3_nt: TGTGCCAGCAGCGGAAACAGGGCTAACTATGGCTACACCTTC

v_call: TRBV29-1
clone_size: .
d_call: TRBD2
j_call: TRBJ2-1
cdr3_aa: CSVRTSGPYNEQFF
cdr3_nt: TGCAGCGTCCGTACTAGCGGACCTTACAATGAGCAGTTCTTC

v_call: TRBV7-8
clone_size: .
d_call: .
j_call: TRBJ1-3
cdr3_aa: CASSPQGPGTGNTIYF
cdr3_nt: TGTGCCAGCAGCCCCCAGGGGCCAGGGACTGGAAACACCATATATTTT

v_call: TRBV4-1
clone_size: .
d_call: TRBD2
j_call: TRBJ2-1
cdr3_aa: CASSQTSGLATYNEQFF
cdr3_nt: TGCGCCAGCAGCCAGACTTCTGGACTAGCGACGTACAATGAGCAGTTCTTC

v_call: TRBV21-1
clone_size: .
d_call: .
j_call: TRBJ2-3
cdr3_aa: CASSRLAGLRFRTDTQYF
cdr3_nt: TGTGCCAGCAGCAGGCTAGCGGGACTTAGGTTTCGCACAGATACGCAGTATTTT

v_call: TRBV5-4
clone_size: .
d_call: TRBD2
j_call: TRBJ2-1
cdr3_aa: CASSVTSGGSGRNEQFF
cdr3_nt: TGTGCCAGCAGCGTAACATCGGGAGGTAGCGGGAGAAATGAGCAGTTCTTC

v_call: TRBV7-3
clone_size: medium-sized
d_call: .
j_call: TRBJ1-6
cdr3_aa: CASSQGGTGESSPLHF
cdr3_nt: TGTGCCAGCAGCCAAGGTGGGACGGGAGAGAGTTCACCCCTCCACTTT

v_call: TRBV6-4
clone_size: .
d_call: TRBD1
j_call: TRBJ1-5
cdr3_aa: CASSLDRGQPQHF
cdr3_nt: TGTGCCAGCAGTCTTGACAGGGGTCAGCCCCAGCATTTT

v_call: TRBV10-1
clone_size: .
d_call: .
j_call: TRBJ2-1
cdr3_aa: CASGPGTSEEEQFF
cdr3_nt: TGCGCCAGCGGACCCGGGACTTCGGAGGAGGAGCAGTTCTTC

v_call: TRBV15
clone_size: .
d_call: .
j_call: TRBJ1-2
cdr3_aa: CATSRDRAFYGYTF
cdr3_nt: TGTGCCACCAGCAGAGATAGAGCTTTCTATGGCTACACCTTC

v_call: TRBV18
clone_size: .
d_call: .
j_call: TRBJ1-2
cdr3_aa: CASSPSFTGGYTF
cdr3_nt: TGTGCCAGCTCCCCAAGTTTTACCGGTGGCTACACCTTC

v_call: TRBV7-8
clone_size: .
d_call: TRBD1
j_call: TRBJ2-7
cdr3_aa: CASSADRGLYEQYF
cdr3_nt: TGTGCCAGCAGCGCGGACAGGGGGCTTTACGAGCAGTACTTC

v_call: TRBV19
clone_size: .
d_call: .
j_call: TRBJ1-1
cdr3_aa: CASSIRPGTEAFF
cdr3_nt: TGTGCCAGTAGTATCCGCCCGGGGACAGAAGCTTTCTTT

v_call: TRBV5-1
clone_size: .
d_call: .
j_call: TRBJ2-7
cdr3_aa: CASSLDPGQSYEQYF
cdr3_nt: TGCGCCAGCAGCTTAGACCCTGGGCAATCCTACGAGCAGTACTTC

v_call: TRBV9
clone_size: .
d_call: TRBD2
j_call: TRBJ2-7
cdr3_aa: CASSVEAGAHYEQYF
cdr3_nt: TGTGCCAGCAGCGTAGAAGCGGGAGCGCACTACGAGCAGTACTTC

v_call: TRBV24-1
clone_size: .
d_call: TRBD2
j_call: TRBJ2-1
cdr3_aa: CATGGTSGKNEQFF
cdr3_nt: TGTGCCACCGGCGGGACTAGCGGGAAAAATGAGCAGTTCTTC

v_call: TRBV6-5
clone_size: .
d_call: .
j_call: TRBJ1-2
cdr3_aa: CASKLSQGSDGYTF
cdr3_nt: TGTGCCAGCAAGTTATCACAGGGATCGGATGGCTACACCTTC

v_call: TRBV7-6
clone_size: .
d_call: TRBD2
j_call: TRBJ2-1
cdr3_aa: CASSFLAGPYNEQFF
cdr3_nt: TGTGCCAGCAGTTTTTTAGCGGGACCCTACAATGAGCAGTTCTTC

v_call: TRBV18
clone_size: .
d_call: TRBD1
j_call: TRBJ2-1
cdr3_aa: CASSSRTGRNEQFF
cdr3_nt: TGTGCCAGCTCATCCAGGACAGGGCGCAATGAGCAGTTCTTC

v_call: TRBV5-1
clone_size: once
d_call: TRBD1
j_call: TRBJ1-4
cdr3_aa: CASSISGTGGEKLFF
cdr3_nt: TGCGCCAGCAGCATATCCGGGACAGGGGGTGAAAAACTGTTTTTT

v_call: TRBV9
clone_size: .
d_call: .
j_call: TRBJ1-1
cdr3_aa: CASSAQSNTEAFF
cdr3_nt: TGTGCCAGCAGCGCACAGTCGAACACTGAAGCTTTCTTT

v_call: TRBV5-1
clone_size: .
d_call: .
j_call: TRBJ1-1
cdr3_aa: CASSLARGNTEAFF
cdr3_nt: TGCGCCAGCAGCTTAGCGCGCGGTAACACTGAAGCTTTCTTT

v_call: TRBV7-2
clone_size: once
d_call: TRBD1
j_call: TRBJ2-7
cdr3_aa: CASSLAGTGNYEQYF
cdr3_nt: TGTGCCAGCAGCTTAGCCGGGACAGGTAACTACGAGCAGTACTTC

v_call: TRBV5-6
clone_size: .
d_call: .
j_call: TRBJ1-2
cdr3_aa: CASSRQQLYGYTF
cdr3_nt: TGTGCCAGCAGCCGACAGCAACTCTATGGCTACACCTTC